This TCR beta chain was profiled in a study of cytomegalovirus exposure and HLA in healthy donors. This clone appeared a single time. CDR1 and CDR2 (germline): MGHRA, YSYEKL. CDR3 length equals 16 residues. It was with 60 Vbeta and 13 Jbeta primers that the PCR ran. Clones were read by immunoSEQ multiplex PCR, and TCRdb kept only the in-frame ones, dropping some. The profile covers some 120,000 clones, with 80% to 85% appearing a single time and over 1% taken by the ten largest. Sequenced sample: PBMCs. This sequence joins TRBV4-1 and TRBJ2-5; TRBD1 matches 7 bases. The J call may be wrong; the DNA end is better matched by TRBJ2-7. The receptor comes from a human donor in good health. CDR3 sequence (DNA): TGCGCCAGCAGCCGAACGTGGGACAGACAAACCTACGAGCAGTACTTC. Its protein product is CASSRTWDRQTYEQYF.